The rows below give T cell receptor beta chains drawn from one sample of a study of regulatory T cells in long-lasting Graves disease. TCRdb fed the multiplex PCR reads into MiXCR, producing one record per CDR3 protein. The table has hundreds of thousands of distinct CDR3 sequences, roughly 15% seen once; the top ten hold about 7.6%. The same data also contributed to another study, on T cells in Graves' hyperthyroidism and ophthalmopathy.

This sample comprised peripheral blood mononuclear cells (PBMCs), obtained at new diagnosis, from a patient treated with antithyroid drugs. These receptors all come from a woman aged 40 to 49 with Graves disease. Both conserved end residues are part of each CDR3. Expanded clones are given a class, and other clones once, few, many or no size at all.

cdr3_aa: CASRTAGVGYEQYF
clone_size: many
j_call: TRBJ2-7
cdr3_length: 14
v_call: TRBV6-1

cdr3_aa: CASSLQGSGNTIYF
clone_size: many
j_call: TRBJ1-3
cdr3_length: 14
v_call: TRBV12-3/TRBV12-4

cdr3_aa: CASSFVPGNEQYF
clone_size: many
j_call: TRBJ2-7
cdr3_length: 13
v_call: TRBV7-2

cdr3_aa: CASIGGRDPRGFQPQHF
clone_size: .
j_call: TRBJ1-5
cdr3_length: 17
v_call: TRBV28

cdr3_aa: CASSLGVLGGYTF
clone_size: many
j_call: TRBJ1-2
cdr3_length: 13
v_call: TRBV12-3/TRBV12-4

cdr3_aa: CASTDRAREGHTGELFF
clone_size: many
j_call: TRBJ2-2
cdr3_length: 17
v_call: TRBV19

cdr3_aa: CASRWSAAAFF
clone_size: many
j_call: TRBJ1-1
cdr3_length: 11
v_call: TRBV2

cdr3_aa: CASSRGGPVAKNIQYF
clone_size: few
j_call: TRBJ2-4
cdr3_length: 16
v_call: TRBV6-2/TRBV6-3

cdr3_aa: CASSLVTSGSDEQFF
clone_size: many
j_call: TRBJ2-1
cdr3_length: 15
v_call: TRBV11-3

cdr3_aa: CATSLVRDSGELFF
clone_size: many
j_call: TRBJ2-2
cdr3_length: 14
v_call: TRBV15

cdr3_aa: CSASPGSYEQFF
clone_size: many
j_call: TRBJ2-1
cdr3_length: 12
v_call: TRBV20-1